This entry lists 11 T cell receptor beta chains sequenced from one sample in a study of shared T cell receptors in the human thymus (dated by TCRdb to 2020 to 2023). The library was generated by the immunoSEQ multiplex PCR assay. This immuneACCESS table, as held by TCRdb, lists in-frame sequences with V and J called but not all clones. Of the missing ones, under half trace to an unresolved V gene in checked studies; the others have no known cause. This sample has roughly 560,000 clones in its table, and approximately 78% of those were observed once. More than 0.01% of the sample is held by the ten biggest clonotypes. The data were also submitted as part of a second study, on human thymus T cells.

The specimen was thymocytes. These receptor sequences come from a boy in the first two years of life with a congenital heart defect. Donor details come from another sample of the same person, matched by shared clones.

J is TRBJ2-1 and V is TRBV4-1; D gene unclear. This CDR3 is 18 amino acids long. Germline CDR1 reads MGHRA; CDR2 reads YSYEKL. The ends were cut back, 0 bases at V and 2 bases at J, with 17 bases in the middle. CDR3 DNA sequence: TGCGCCAGCAGCCAAGAAGTTCCGCGGCGGCGACCCTACAATGAGCAGTTCTTC. Translated, it gives CASSQEVPRRRPYNEQFF.

The J gene is TRBJ2-2, the V gene TRBV29-1, with TRBD2 matching over 7 bases. This CDR3 is built from 17 residues. Germline CDR1 reads SQVTM; CDR2 reads ANQGSEA. The trim removed 5 bases at V and 9 bases at J, leaving 21 bases unmatched. Written as DNA, the CDR3 is TGCAGCGTTAGCTCGTGCGGGAGCAGGGAGGATGAGAGGGAGCTGTTTTTT. Translation gives CSVSSCGSREDERELFF.

The V and J genes are TRBV4-1 and TRBJ2-5, with 8 bases that match TRBD2. CDR3 length equals 15 residues. The junction had 9 bases not matched to a gene; V was cut back by 3 bases and J by 6 bases. Germline V gene data show CDR1 as MGHRA and CDR2 as YSYEKL. CDR3 nucleotide sequence: TGCGCCAGCAGCCATCTTACGGGAGGGCGCCAGACCCAGTACTTC. Translation gives CASSHLTGGRQTQYF.

This chain joins TRBV6-6 and TRBJ2-1, with TRBD2 identical over 16 bases. The length of the CDR3 is 16 residues. CDR1 is MNHNY and CDR2 is SVGAGI in the germline V gene (reference sequence). Trimming removed 5 bases from V and 7 bases from J; junction bases left unmatched: 5. The CDR3 DNA sequence: TGTGCCAGCAGTAAAAAGGGACTAGCGGGAGGGAATGAGCAGTTCTTC. Protein sequence: CASSKKGLAGGNEQFF.

The chain is built from TRBV19 and TRBJ2-4, with D possibly being TRBD1 (6 bases). CDR3 length equals 19 residues. Germline V gives CDR1 LNHDA, CDR2 SQIVND (reference sequence). Deletions cut 5 bases from V and 0 bases from J, with 23 bases between. The CDR3 DNA reads TGTGCCAGTAGTCCTGGGCGAGGGGGATTAAGTCTAGCCAAAAACATTCAGTACTTC. Translating it yields CASSPGRGGLSLAKNIQYF.

This clone appeared a few times. V usage is TRBV5-4 and J usage is TRBJ2-1, with 9 nucleotides matching TRBD2. The CDR3 is made up of 15 amino acids. Looked up from germline, CDR1 is SGHNT and CDR2 is YYREEE (reference sequence). The junction had 10 bases not matched to a gene; V was cut back by 4 bases and J by 8 bases. The DNA of the CDR3 is TGTGCCAGCAGCGTAGTAGCGGGAGTCTTAGATGAGCAGTTCTTC. Protein: CASSVVAGVLDEQFF.

This chain uses TRBV5-1 with TRBJ2-2, with TRBD2 matching over 10 bases. This CDR3 is 20 amino acids long. Germline V gene sequence: CDR1 SGHRS, CDR2 YFSETQ. With 0 bases clipped from V and 2 bases from J, the junction kept 13 bases outside the gene matches. CDR3: CASSLAGASGRLLNTGELFF. CDR3 bases: TGCGCCAGCAGCTTGGCCGGGGCTAGCGGGAGACTCCTTAACACCGGGGAGCTGTTTTTT.

This chain connects TRBV27 to TRBJ2-2, with TRBD1 matching 9 bases. After removal of 7 bases from V and 7 bases from J, the junction contained 10 bases not matched to a gene. The CDR3 loop spans 15 amino acids. CDR1 is MNHEY, CDR2 SMNVEV, per germline (reference sequence). The chain's CDR3 is CASTNRGRADGELFF. The DNA for the CDR3 is TGTGCCAGCACCAACAGGGGGCGCGCGGACGGGGAGCTGTTTTTT.

The V call is TRBV5-1, the J call TRBJ2-2; 7 bases fit TRBD1. J was trimmed by 7 bases and V by 4 bases; bases with no gene match: 13. Germline loops: CDR1 SGHRS, CDR2 YFSETQ. The CDR3 has 16 residues. CDR3 nucleotides: TGCGCCAGCAGCCCAGGGGACAGTAGAGTTGGCGGGGAGCTGTTTTTT. Protein sequence: CASSPGDSRVGGELFF.

This clone is a singleton in its sample. The gene calls are TRBV6-6 and TRBJ2-5, with 13 bases matching TRBD2. From germline, CDR1 is MNHNY and CDR2 SVGAGI (reference sequence). The CDR3 extends over 14 amino acids. The V gene end was trimmed by 5 bases and the J gene end by 3 bases; junction bases not matched to a gene: 0. This CDR3 is CASSGLAGEETQYF. CDR3 coding DNA: TGTGCCAGCAGTGGACTAGCGGGAGAAGAGACCCAGTACTTC.

This chain uses TRBV5-4 with TRBJ1-1, with TRBD1 matching 9 bases. There are 15 residues in the CDR3. Per germline, CDR1 SGHNT and CDR2 YYREEE (reference sequence). Trimming cost V 4 bases and J 4 bases; bases outside gene matches: 8. In nucleotides, the CDR3 is TGTGCCAGCAGCCCGGTGGACAGGGGCGGCACTGAAGCTTTCTTT. Its protein is CASSPVDRGGTEAFF.